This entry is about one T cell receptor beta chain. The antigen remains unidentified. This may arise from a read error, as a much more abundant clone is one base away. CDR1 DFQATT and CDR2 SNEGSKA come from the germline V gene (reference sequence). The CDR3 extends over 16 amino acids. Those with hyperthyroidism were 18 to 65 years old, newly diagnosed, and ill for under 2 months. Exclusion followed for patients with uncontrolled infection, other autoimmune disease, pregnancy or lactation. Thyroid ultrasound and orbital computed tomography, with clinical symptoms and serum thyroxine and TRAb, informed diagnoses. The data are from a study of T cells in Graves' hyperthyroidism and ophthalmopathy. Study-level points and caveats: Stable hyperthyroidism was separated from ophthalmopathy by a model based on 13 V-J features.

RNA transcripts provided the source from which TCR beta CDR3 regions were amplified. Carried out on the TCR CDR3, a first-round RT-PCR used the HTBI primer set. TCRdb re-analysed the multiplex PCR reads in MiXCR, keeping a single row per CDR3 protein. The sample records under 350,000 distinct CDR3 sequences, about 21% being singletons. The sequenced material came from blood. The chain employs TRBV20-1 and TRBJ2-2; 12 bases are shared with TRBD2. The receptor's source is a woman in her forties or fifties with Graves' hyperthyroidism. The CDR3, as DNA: TGCAGTGCTAGCCTTCTAGCGGGGGGGAACACCGGGAAGCTGTTTTTT. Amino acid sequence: CSASLLAGGNTGKLFF.